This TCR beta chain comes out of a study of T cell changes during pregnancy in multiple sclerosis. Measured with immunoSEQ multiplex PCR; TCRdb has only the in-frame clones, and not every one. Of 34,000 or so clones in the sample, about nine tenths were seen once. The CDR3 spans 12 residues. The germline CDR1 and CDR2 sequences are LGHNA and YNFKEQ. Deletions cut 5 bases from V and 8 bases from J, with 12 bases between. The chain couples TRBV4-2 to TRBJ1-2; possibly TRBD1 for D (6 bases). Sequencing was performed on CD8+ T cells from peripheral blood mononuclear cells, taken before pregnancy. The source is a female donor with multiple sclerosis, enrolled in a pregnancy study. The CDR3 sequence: CASSRTGGGYTF. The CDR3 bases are TGTGCCAGCAGCAGGACGGGGGGCGGCTACACCTTC.